This TCR beta chain was sequenced for a study of blood T cells in healthy people across ages. The study's findings and limits: Per million T cells, TCR beta diversity dropped roughly linearly as age increased. Naive CD4+ cell counts and diversity both ran higher in long-lived than in aged donors.

This clonotype was counted a single time. The antigen is undetermined. A clone one base away is much larger, so this may be a read error. PBMCs numbering at least 6 million were isolated per sample. The extraction recovered at least 5 micrograms of total RNA per sample. A J-beta primer mix and a sample-barcoded 5' primer were used in a second PCR of about 7 to 11 cycles. Via MiXCR, TCRdb re-called the 5' RACE reads, giving one row per CDR3 protein. The table records about 680,000 distinct CDR3 sequences, around 48% of them present only once. The receptor was isolated from a woman aged 60-70 years in good health. Input material: blood.

CDR3 nucleotides: TGTGCCAGCAGCCGGACTCCTACAGATACGCAGTATTTT. Translation: CASSRTPTDTQYF. This chain connects TRBV11-3 to TRBJ2-3; TRBD2 might be the D (5 bases). Germline CDR1 reads SGHNT; CDR2 reads YENEEA. This CDR3 contains 13 residues. V shed 5 bases and J shed 3 bases, with 9 bases lying between them.